The 9 T cell receptor beta chains listed next were all sequenced from one sample in a study of CD8+CD57+ T cells in acquired aplastic anemia. According to the study, genomic DNA was the template for TCR beta VDJ and CDR3 profiling. MiXCR was run by TCRdb on the reads, yielding one entry per CDR3 protein. The sample lists some 220,000 distinct CDR3 sequences, 30% to 35% occurring once. Sequenced input: sorted CD4+, CD8+, or CD8+CD57+ T cells (not recorded which) from PBMCs. The receptors were sampled from a human donor in good health, serving as a control.

The chain has TRBV10-3 and TRBJ1-3; 7 bases align to TRBD1. Unmatched junction bases numbered 5, after V lost 6 bases and J lost 9 bases. Germline V gives CDR1 ENHRY, CDR2 SYGVKD. The CDR3 contains 12 residues. CDR3 DNA sequence: TGTGCCATCAGGCGGGACAGTTCCACCATATATTTT. Residues: CAIRRDSSTIYF.

The chain links TRBV5-1 to TRBJ2-2; 11 nucleotides agree with TRBD1. The length of the CDR3 is 15 residues. After removal of 4 bases from V and 4 bases from J, the junction contained 3 bases not matched to a gene. Germline CDR1 reads SGHRS; CDR2 reads YFSETQ. CDR3 sequence reads: CASSKGQGGTGELFF. In DNA, the CDR3 is TGCGCCAGCAGCAAGGGACAGGGGGGCACCGGGGAGCTGTTTTTT.

This clonotype was counted many times. The genes are TRBV11-1 and TRBJ2-3; D unresolved. This CDR3 is 15 amino acids long. Germline V gene data show CDR1 as SGHAT and CDR2 as FQDESV (reference sequence). Trimming cost V 5 bases and J 1 base, with 13 bases left between them. CDR3 residues: CASSPRRVGTDTQYF. For the CDR3, the DNA is TGTGCCAGCAGCCCCCGAAGAGTCGGCACAGATACGCAGTATTTT.

This clonotype was recorded a few times. The rearrangement links TRBV11-3 to TRBJ2-2; D is ambiguous. Trimming stripped 0 bases from V and 5 bases from J, with 4 bases between. The CDR3 consists of 13 residues. CDR1 is SGHNT and CDR2 is YENEEA in the germline V gene. CDR3 amino acids: CASSLDSTGELFF. In DNA form, the CDR3 reads TGTGCCAGCAGCTTAGATTCTACCGGGGAGCTGTTTTTT.

The genes are TRBV24-1 and TRBJ2-3; 8 bases match TRBD1. This CDR3 comprises 16 residues. CDR1 is KGHDR and CDR2 is SFDVKD in the germline V gene. V lost 3 bases and J lost 5; bases outside the gene matches: 9. The CDR3 DNA reads as TGTGCCACCAGTGATGCCCAGGGCAGGGGGCGAGATACGCAGTATTTT. This translates into CATSDAQGRGRDTQYF.

This clonotype was found many times. The genes are TRBV20-1 and TRBJ1-2, with 8 bases aligning to TRBD1. V gave up 4 bases and J gave up 5 bases; unmatched junction bases: 6. The germline V gene encodes CDR1 DFQATT and CDR2 SNEGSKA (reference sequence). This CDR3 comprises 13 residues. The CDR3 DNA reads as TGCAGTGCTAAGGGACAGGAAAATTATGGCTACACCTTC. It encodes CSAKGQENYGYTF.

This clonotype was observed a single time. The rearrangement uses TRBV5-8 and TRBJ2-2; possible D gene TRBD2, 6 bases. V lost 5 bases and J 7 bases, leaving 18 bases between the germline ends. This CDR3 spans 15 amino acids. Germline CDR1 and CDR2: SGHTS and YDEGEE. CDR3 amino acids: CASRGRDLNHGELFF. In nucleotides, the CDR3 is TGTGCCAGCAGAGGTAGGGACTTAAACCACGGGGAGCTGTTTTTT.

The rearrangement joins TRBV5-1 to TRBJ2-5; 7 bases are a match to TRBD1. The CDR3 is made up of 14 amino acids. Germline values: CDR1 SGHRS, CDR2 YFSETQ. V was pared by 5 bases and J by 0 bases, with 4 bases of the junction left unmatched. The CDR3 here is CASRPGQYQETQYF. The DNA of the CDR3 is TGCGCCAGCAGGCCGGGACAGTACCAAGAGACCCAGTACTTC.

Ten or more counts support this clonotype. The V and J genes are TRBV5-1 and TRBJ1-2; 9 positions match TRBD1. Unmatched junction bases numbered 11, after V lost 2 bases and J lost 3 bases. CDR1 is SGHRS and CDR2 is YFSETQ in the germline V gene. The CDR3 totals 17 residues. In nucleotides, the CDR3 is TGCGCCAGCAGCTTTCGGACAGGGGTTAGTGGGGACTATGGCTACACCTTC. Residues: CASSFRTGVSGDYGYTF.